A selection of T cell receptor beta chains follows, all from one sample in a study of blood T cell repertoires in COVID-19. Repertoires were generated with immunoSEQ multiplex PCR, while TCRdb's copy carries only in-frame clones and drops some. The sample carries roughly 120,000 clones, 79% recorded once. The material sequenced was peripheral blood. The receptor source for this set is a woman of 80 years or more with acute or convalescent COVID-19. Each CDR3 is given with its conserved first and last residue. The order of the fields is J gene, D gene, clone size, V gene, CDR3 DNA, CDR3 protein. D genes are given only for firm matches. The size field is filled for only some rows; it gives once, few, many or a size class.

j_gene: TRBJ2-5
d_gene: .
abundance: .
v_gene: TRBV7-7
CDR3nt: TGTGCCAGCAGCTTAGGGGGACTTGGAGAGACCCAGTACTTC
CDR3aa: CASSLGGLGETQYF

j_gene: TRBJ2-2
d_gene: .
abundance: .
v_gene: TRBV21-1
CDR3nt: TGTGCCAGCAGCAAAGTATACGGACTAGCGCGTTTCAACACCGGGGAGCTGTTTTTT
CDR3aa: CASSKVYGLARFNTGELFF

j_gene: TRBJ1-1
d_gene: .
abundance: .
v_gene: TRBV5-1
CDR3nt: TGCGCCAGCAGCTCGCGAACAGGGAACACTGAAGCTTTCTTT
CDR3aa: CASSSRTGNTEAFF

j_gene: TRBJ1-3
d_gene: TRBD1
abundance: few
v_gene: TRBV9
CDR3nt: TGTGCCAGCAGCCAGGCCCCGGGACAGGGGGCTTCTGGAAACACCATATATTTT
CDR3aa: CASSQAPGQGASGNTIYF

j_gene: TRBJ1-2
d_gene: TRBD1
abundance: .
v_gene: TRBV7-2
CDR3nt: TGTGCCAGCAGCTTAGGAGCACCGGGACAGAACTATGGCTACACCTTC
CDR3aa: CASSLGAPGQNYGYTF

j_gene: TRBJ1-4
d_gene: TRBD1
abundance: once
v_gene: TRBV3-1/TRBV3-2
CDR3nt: TGTGCCAGCAGCCAACAAAGACGGACAGGGGGGGAAAAACTGTTTTTT
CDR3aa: CASSQQRRTGGEKLFF

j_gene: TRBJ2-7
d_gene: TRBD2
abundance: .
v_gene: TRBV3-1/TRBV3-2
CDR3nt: TGTGCCAGCAGCCAGGGACTAGCGGGAGCCCCTCTAGCGTGGTACTTC
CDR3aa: CASSQGLAGAPLAWYF

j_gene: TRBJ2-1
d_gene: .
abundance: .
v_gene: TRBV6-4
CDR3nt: TGTGCCAGCTCCATGCTGGAGTCTGGTGAGCAGTTCTTC
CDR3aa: CASSMLESGEQFF

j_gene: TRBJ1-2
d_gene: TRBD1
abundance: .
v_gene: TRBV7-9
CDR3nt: TGTGCCAGCAGCCCCCCGGGACAGGGGCACTATGGCTACACCTTC
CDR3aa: CASSPPGQGHYGYTF

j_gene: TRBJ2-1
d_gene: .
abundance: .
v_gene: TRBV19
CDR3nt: TGTGCCAGTAGTATCGAGGAGAGCTCCTACAATGAGCAGTTCTTC
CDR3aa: CASSIEESSYNEQFF

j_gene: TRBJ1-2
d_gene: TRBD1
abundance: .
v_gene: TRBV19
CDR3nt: TGTGCCAGTAGTCTTCAGGACAGGGGGGCGAATGGCTACACCTTC
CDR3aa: CASSLQDRGANGYTF

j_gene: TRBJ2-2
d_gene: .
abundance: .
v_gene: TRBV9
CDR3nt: TGTGCCAGCAGCGGGACACCGAGTCCCGCCGGGGAGCTGTTTTTT
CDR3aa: CASSGTPSPAGELFF

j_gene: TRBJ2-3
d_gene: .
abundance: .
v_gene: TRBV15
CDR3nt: TGTGCCACCAGCAGAGACCGACAAGGGGGAACGTCAGATACGCAGTATTTT
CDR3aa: CATSRDRQGGTSDTQYF

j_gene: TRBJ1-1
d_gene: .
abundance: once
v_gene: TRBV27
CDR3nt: TGTGCCAGCAGCCTTACCCGGGGTCCGCCGAACACTGAAGCTTTCTTT
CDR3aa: CASSLTRGPPNTEAFF

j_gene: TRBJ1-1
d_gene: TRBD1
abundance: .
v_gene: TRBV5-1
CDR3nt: TGCGCCAGCAGCTCCCAGGGGGGGAACACTGAAGCTTTCTTT
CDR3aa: CASSSQGGNTEAFF

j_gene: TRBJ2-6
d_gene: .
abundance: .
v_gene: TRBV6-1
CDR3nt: TGTGCCAGCAGTGTTTTGGGGGGCTCTGGGGCCAACGTCCTGACTTTC
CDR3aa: CASSVLGGSGANVLTF

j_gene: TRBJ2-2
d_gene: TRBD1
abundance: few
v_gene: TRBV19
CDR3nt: TGTGCCAGTAGTAGGAGACAGGGGAACACCGGGGAGCTGTTTTTT
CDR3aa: CASSRRQGNTGELFF

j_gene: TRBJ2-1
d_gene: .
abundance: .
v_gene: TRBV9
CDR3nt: TGTGCCAGCAGCGTAGTGCCTAGCGCTCCCCCCAATGAGCAGTTCTTC
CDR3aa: CASSVVPSAPPNEQFF

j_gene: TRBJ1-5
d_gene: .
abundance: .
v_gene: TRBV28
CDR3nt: TGTGCCAGTAAGGAGGGCAATCAGCCCCAGCATTTT
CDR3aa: CASKEGNQPQHF

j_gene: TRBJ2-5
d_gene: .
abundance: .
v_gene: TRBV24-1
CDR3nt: TGTGCCACAGGGGCTGGAGAGACCCAGTACTTC
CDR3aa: CATGAGETQYF

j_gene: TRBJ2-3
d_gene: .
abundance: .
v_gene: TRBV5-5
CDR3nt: TGTGCCAGCAGCTTGGACCTATCTACAGATACGCAGTATTTT
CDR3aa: CASSLDLSTDTQYF

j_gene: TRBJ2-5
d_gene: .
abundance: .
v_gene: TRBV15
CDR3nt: TGTGCCACCAGCAGAGATGGCAGGTACCAAGAGACCCAGTACTTC
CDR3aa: CATSRDGRYQETQYF